This TCR beta chain was captured in a study of stem cell transplantation in POMP-related autoinflammatory disease (dated by TCRdb to the early 2020s). Looking at the study overall: According to the study's hypothesis, the TRB repertoire gets skewed because defective thymoproteasomes impair MHC class I-dependent CD8+ T-cell differentiation and positive selection. The effect of POMP deficiency on T-cell receptor beta repertoire diversity and CDR3 characteristics was assessed by high-throughput TRB sequencing. Prior to transplant, the patients had CD4+ naive T-cell skewing, low CD8+ T-cell proportions, and decreased T-cell cytokine secretion.

With respect to this clone: The target of this receptor is not known. Per-base quality was not reported, and no clone a single base away is much larger than it.

The study at large found these results: The number of unique TRB V-J gene pairings was restricted in PRAID patients. Statistical significance for the trend toward lower diversity and increased clonality in PRAID patients was reached only for regulatory T cells. Across all analyzed T-cell subsets, PRAID patients tended toward lower TRB diversity and higher clonality.

Per the publication, the time point label means: before hematopoietic stem cell transplant. PRAID featured prominent immunodeficiency alongside autoinflammation. Before TRB sequencing, the T-cell subsets, namely conventional T cells, CD8+ T cells, regulatory T cells, and T follicular helper cells, were sorted. Including the terminal cysteine and phenylalanine, the CDR3 comprises 15 residues. This entry keeps only the CDR3 DNA: 45 bases, framed from base 1. Here V drops 4 bases and J drops 10 bases, and the junction holds 7 bases not matched to any gene. Via the germline V gene, CDR1 is SNHLY and CDR2 FYNNEI. Library construction relied on the immunoSEQ multiplex PCR assay. As for the authors' bioinformatics: Repertoire diversity was quantified with Shannon entropy, accounting for clonal size distribution. The Gini-Simpson index (Simpson_1-D) was used to measure inequality in clonotype distribution. The source is immuneACCESS, and TCRdb retained only in-frame sequences with V and J called. Part of the clones is not carried over; for the studies checked, unresolved V genes explain less than half of this, and the remainder is unexplained. D and trimming come from the DNA, and the V and J calls and clone size come from that table. The sample table contains some 33,000 clones; only one count was recorded for 88% of them. The ten largest make up approximately 0.71% of the sample.

The input for sequencing was CD4+ T cells from PBMCs, taken before stem cell transplantation. Recombination linked TRBV2 to TRBJ2-1; TRBD2 aligns with 13 central bases. This clonotype was obtained from a human donor with POMP-related autoinflammation and immune dysregulation (PRAID). The CDR3 protein: CASSAGLAGVGEQFF. The sequenced DNA: TGTGCCAGCAGTGCAGGACTAGCGGGAGTCGGAGAGCAGTTCTTC. Here the CDR3 is joined to the reference TRBV2 and TRBJ2-1 genes, and the full variable domain is: EPEVTQTPSHQVTQMGQEVILRCVPISNHLYFYWYRQILGQKVEFLVSFYNNEISEKSEIFDDQFSVERPDGSNFTLKIRSTKLEDSAMYFCASSAGLAGVGEQFFGPGTRLTVL.